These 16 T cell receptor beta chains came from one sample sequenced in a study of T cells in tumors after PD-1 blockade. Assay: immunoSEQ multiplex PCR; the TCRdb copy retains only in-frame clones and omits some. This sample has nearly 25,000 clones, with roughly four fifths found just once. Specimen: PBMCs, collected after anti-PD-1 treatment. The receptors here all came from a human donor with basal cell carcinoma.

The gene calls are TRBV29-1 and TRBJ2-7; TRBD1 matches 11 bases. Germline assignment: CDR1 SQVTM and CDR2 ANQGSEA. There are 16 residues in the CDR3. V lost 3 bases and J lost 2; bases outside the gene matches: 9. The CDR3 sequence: CSVESQDRGRTYEQYF. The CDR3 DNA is TGCAGCGTTGAGTCCCAGGACAGGGGGCGTACCTACGAGCAGTACTTC.

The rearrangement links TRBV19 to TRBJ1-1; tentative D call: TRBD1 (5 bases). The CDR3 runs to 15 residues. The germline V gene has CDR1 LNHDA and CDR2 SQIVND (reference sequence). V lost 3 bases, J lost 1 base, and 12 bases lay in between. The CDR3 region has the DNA TGTGCCAGTAGTATTGCCAGGGCGTGGAACACTGAAGCTTTCTTT. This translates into CASSIARAWNTEAFF.

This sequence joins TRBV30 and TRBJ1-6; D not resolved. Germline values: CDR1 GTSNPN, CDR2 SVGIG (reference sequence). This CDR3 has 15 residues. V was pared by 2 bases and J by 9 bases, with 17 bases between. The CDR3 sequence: CAWSRSSVKGSPLHF. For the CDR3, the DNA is TGTGCCTGGAGTCGGTCATCAGTGAAGGGTTCACCCCTCCACTTT.

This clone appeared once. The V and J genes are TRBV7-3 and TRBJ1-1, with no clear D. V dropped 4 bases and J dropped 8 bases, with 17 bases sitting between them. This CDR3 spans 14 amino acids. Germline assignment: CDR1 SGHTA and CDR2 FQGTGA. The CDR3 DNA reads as TGTGCCAGCAGCTCCCTCTTCTCCCCTTTCGAAGCTTTCTTT. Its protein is CASSSLFSPFEAFF. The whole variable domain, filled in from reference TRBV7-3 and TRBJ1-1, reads GAGVSQTPSNKVTEKGKYVELRCDPISGHTALYWYRQSLGQGPEFLIYFQGTGAADDSGLPNDRFFAVRPEGSVSTLKIQRTERGDSAVYLCASSSLFSPFEAFFGQGTRLTVV.

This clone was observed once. The CDR3 loop is CASSYRTGGLATNEKLFF. The CDR3 nucleotides are TGTGCCAGCAGCTATAGGACAGGGGGCCTTGCAACTAATGAAAAACTGTTTTTT. The chain combines TRBV7-9 with TRBJ1-4, with 11 bases identical to TRBD1. Germline V lookup: CDR1 SEHNR, CDR2 FQNEAQ (reference sequence). The V and J ends lost 4 bases and 0 bases, in that order; junction bases with no gene match: 7. The CDR3 runs to 18 residues.

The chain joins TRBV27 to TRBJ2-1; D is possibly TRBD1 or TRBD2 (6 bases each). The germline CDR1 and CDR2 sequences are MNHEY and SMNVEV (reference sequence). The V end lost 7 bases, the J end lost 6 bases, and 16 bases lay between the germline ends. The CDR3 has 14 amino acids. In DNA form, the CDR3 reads TGTGCCAGCATGAGGGGGGCAAAAGGCAATGAGCAGTTCTTC. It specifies CASMRGAKGNEQFF.

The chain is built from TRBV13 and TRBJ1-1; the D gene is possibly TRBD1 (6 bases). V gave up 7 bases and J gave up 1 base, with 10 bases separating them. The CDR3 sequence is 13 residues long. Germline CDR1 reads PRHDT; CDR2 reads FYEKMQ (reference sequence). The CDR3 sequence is CASKKTGNTEAFF. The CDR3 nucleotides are TGTGCCAGCAAAAAGACAGGGAACACTGAAGCTTTCTTT.

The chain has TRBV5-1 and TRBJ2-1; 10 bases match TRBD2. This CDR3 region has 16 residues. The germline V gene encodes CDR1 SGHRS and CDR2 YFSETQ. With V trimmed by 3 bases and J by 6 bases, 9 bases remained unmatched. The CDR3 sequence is CASSWVAGGPTNEQFF. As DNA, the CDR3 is TGCGCCAGCAGCTGGGTAGCGGGGGGACCAACCAATGAGCAGTTCTTC.

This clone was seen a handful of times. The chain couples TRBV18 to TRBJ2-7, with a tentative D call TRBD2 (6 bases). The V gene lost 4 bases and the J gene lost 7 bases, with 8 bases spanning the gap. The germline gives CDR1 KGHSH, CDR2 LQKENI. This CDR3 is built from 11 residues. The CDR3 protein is CASSLRGEQYF. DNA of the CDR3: TGTGCCAGCTCACTGCGGGGAGAGCAGTACTTC. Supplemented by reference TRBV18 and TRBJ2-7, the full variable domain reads NAGVMQNPRHLVRRRGQEARLRCSPMKGHSHVYWYRQLPEEGLKFMVYLQKENIIDESGMPKERFSAEFPKEGPSILRIQQVVRGDSAAYFCASSLRGEQYFGPGTRLTVT.

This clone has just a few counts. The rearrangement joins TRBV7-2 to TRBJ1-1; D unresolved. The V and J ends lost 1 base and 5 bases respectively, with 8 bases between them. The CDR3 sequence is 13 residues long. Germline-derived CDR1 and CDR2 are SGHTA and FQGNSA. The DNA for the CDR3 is TGTGCCAGCAGCTTAGAGATTTGGACTGAAGCTTTCTTT. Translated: CASSLEIWTEAFF.

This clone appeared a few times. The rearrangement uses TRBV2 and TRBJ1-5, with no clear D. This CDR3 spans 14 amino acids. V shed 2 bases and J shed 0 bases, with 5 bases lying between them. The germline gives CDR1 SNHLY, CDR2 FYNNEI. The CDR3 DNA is TGTGCCAGCAGTGAATCTCTTAGCAATCAGCCCCAGCATTTT. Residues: CASSESLSNQPQHF. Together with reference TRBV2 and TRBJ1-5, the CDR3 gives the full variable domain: EPEVTQTPSHQVTQMGQEVILRCVPISNHLYFYWYRQILGQKVEFLVSFYNNEISEKSEIFDDQFSVERPDGSNFTLKIRSTKLEDSAMYFCASSESLSNQPQHFGDGTRLSIL.

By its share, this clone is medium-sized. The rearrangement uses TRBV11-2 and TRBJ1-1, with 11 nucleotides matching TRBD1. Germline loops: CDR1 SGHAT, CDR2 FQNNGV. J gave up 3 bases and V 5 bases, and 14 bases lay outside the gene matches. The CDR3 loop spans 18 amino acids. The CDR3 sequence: CASSRDRGFHSADTEAFF. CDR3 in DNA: TGTGCCAGCAGCCGGGACAGGGGGTTTCATTCGGCGGACACTGAAGCTTTCTTT.

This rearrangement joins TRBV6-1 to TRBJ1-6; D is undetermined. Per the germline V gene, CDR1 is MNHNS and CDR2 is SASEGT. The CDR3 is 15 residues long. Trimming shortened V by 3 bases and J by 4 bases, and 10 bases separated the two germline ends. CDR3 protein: CASSDLTDYNSPLHF. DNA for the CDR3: TGTGCCAGCAGTGATCTAACTGATTATAATTCACCCCTCCACTTT.

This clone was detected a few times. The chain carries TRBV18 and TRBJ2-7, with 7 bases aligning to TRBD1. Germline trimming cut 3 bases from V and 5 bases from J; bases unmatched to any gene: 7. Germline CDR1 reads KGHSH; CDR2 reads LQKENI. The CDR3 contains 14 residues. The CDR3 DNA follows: TGTGCCAGCTCACCTACTACGACAGGGAACGAGCAGTACTTC. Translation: CASSPTTTGNEQYF.

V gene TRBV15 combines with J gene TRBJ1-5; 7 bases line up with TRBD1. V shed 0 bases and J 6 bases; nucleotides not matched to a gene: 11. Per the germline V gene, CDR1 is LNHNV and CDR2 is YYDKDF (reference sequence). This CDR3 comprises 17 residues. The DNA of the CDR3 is TGTGCCACCAGCAGAGATACGGTAGGGGGCACGGGTCAGCCCCAGCATTTT. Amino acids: CATSRDTVGGTGQPQHF.

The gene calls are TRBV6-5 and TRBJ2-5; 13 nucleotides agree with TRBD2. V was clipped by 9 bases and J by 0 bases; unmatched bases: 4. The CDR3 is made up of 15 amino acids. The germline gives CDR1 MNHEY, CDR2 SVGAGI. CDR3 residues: CARGGLAGYQETQYF. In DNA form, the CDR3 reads TGTGCCAGGGGGGGACTAGCGGGGTACCAAGAGACCCAGTACTTC.